Given below is one T cell receptor beta chain in context. The target antigen is unknown. Per the germline V gene, CDR1 is SGHRS and CDR2 is YFSETQ. The CDR3 is 13 amino acids. V dropped 4 bases and J dropped 8; count of bases not matched to a gene: 8. The data derive from a study of cytomegalovirus exposure and HLA in healthy donors. Regarding the study as a whole: Earlier results showed most TCR beta V segments being productive about 87% or about 30% of the time. Whilst most TCR sequences proved rare, a subset of public TCRs occurred across many donors. There were reportedly fewer N-insertions in an Asian-associated ancestry cluster than the roughly 700-donor mean, in a later analysis.

It was with 60 Vbeta and 13 Jbeta primers that the PCR ran. TCRdb's table, derived via immunoSEQ multiplex PCR, lists solely in-frame clones and lacks some. Recorded for this sample: under 200,000 clones. The V call is TRBV5-1, the J call TRBJ1-2; 7 bases map to TRBD1. Material for sequencing was PBMCs. This sequence originates from a man aged 25-45 years in good health and CMV-seronegative. CDR3 coding DNA: TGCGCCAGCAGCCTAGACAGGGAGTGGGGCTACACCTTC. Its protein product is CASSLDREWGYTF.